This note documents a single T cell receptor beta chain sequence. The antigen remains undetermined. V trimming: 2 bases; J trimming: 1 base; junction bases outside the gene matches: 3. This CDR3 has 15 amino acids. From germline, CDR1 is SGHRS and CDR2 YFSETQ. This entry is derived from a study of cytomegalovirus exposure and HLA in healthy donors. Background on the study: When 398 donors were genotyped, roughly four fifths of them were found to fall in the Caucasian-associated ancestry cluster. Broader study findings: The study flagged approximately 180 TCR beta chains as cytomegalovirus-associated. According to a later analysis, most TCR beta chains associated with CMV appeared HLA-restricted. There was a cluster of highly shared sequence variants that was likely a sequencing artifact.

Researchers ran the PCR with 60 Vbeta and 13 Jbeta primers. Generated by immunoSEQ multiplex PCR, the TCRdb table keeps only in-frame clones and is missing some. The sample shows roughly 100,000 clones, 83% of them seen only once. The J gene is TRBJ2-3, the V gene TRBV5-1; 8 bases match TRBD1. The clonotype was recovered from a man aged 18 to 30 in good health and CMV-seronegative. The specimen sequenced was PBMCs. The CDR3 bases are TGCGCCAGCAGCTTACCGGACAGGGGCACAGATACGCAGTATTTT. Encoded protein: CASSLPDRGTDTQYF.